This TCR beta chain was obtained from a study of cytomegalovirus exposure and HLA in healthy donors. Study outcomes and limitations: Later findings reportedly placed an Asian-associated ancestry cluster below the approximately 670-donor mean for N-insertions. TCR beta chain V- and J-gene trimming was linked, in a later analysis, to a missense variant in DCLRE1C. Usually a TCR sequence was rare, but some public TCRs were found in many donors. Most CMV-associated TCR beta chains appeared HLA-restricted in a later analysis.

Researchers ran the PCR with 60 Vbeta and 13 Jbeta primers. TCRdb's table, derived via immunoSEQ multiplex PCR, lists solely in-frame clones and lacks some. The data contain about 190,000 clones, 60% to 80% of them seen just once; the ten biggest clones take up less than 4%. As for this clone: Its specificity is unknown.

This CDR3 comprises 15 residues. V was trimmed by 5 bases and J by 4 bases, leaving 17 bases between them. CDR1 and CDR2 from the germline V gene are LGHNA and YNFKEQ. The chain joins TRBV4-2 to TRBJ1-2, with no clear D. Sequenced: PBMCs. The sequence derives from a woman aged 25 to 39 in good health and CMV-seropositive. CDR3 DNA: TGTGCCAGCAGCTCGGTAGGTGCGGTTCCCTATGGCTACACCTTC. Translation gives CASSSVGAVPYGYTF.